This T cell receptor (beta chain) was observed in a study of Ad26.COV2.S vaccination and SARS-CoV-2 variants. Overall study findings and caveats: Researchers reported similar non-spike TCR breadth in vaccine and placebo recipients.

TCRdb's copy holds only in-frame clones and misses some; the assay was immunoSEQ multiplex PCR. Here the sample spans 440,000 or so clones, roughly 87% being singletons. The treatment is: 19 received Ad26.COV2.S at low or high dose, single or two shots; 5 received placebo; per-sample allocation not given. Samples analyzed were those drawn on day 63 after the first vaccine or placebo injection. Its platform was an Ad26 vector, and its expressed antigen was Wuhan-strain SARS-CoV-2 spike. Germline V CDR1 and CDR2: SGDLS, YYNGEE. The CDR3 has 12 residues. Trimming pared 2 bases from V and 6 bases from J, leaving 7 bases between. Of note for this clone: Its antigen is not identified.

The source material was peripheral blood, sampled in a trial of Ad26.COV2.S vaccine versus placebo. This TCR was sampled from a person between 18 and 65 years old who received the Ad26.COV2.S COVID-19 vaccine or a placebo. The V call is TRBV9, the J call TRBJ2-3; D call uncertain. The CDR3 loop is CASSVLGDTQYF. The CDR3 DNA is TGTGCCAGCAGCGTTCTAGGGGATACGCAGTATTTT.